The 14 T cell receptor beta chains below all came from one sample that was sequenced in a study of neurological immune-mediated disorders. Time point of the sample: longitudinal time-point 1 (baseline). MiXCR, applied by TCRdb to the 5' RACE reads, yields one record per CDR3 protein. The table has some 71,000 distinct CDR3 sequences, roughly a tenth seen once. Sequenced input: PBMCs. Receptors were obtained from a young man in good health.

This clonotype appeared many times. V gene TRBV5-1 combines with J gene TRBJ2-2, with D possibly TRBD2 on 7 matching bases. CDR1 SGHRS and CDR2 YFSETQ come from the germline V gene. The CDR3 length is 17 residues. The V gene lost 0 bases and the J gene lost 5 bases, with 17 bases spanning the gap. CDR3 in DNA: TGCGCCAGCAGCTTGGCCGGTGGCCGGGGGGCTACCGGGGAGCTGTTTTTT. Its protein product is CASSLAGGRGATGELFF.

The sample holds a few counts of this clonotype. This sequence joins TRBV5-1 and TRBJ2-3; TRBD2 matches 14 bases. The CDR3 contains 18 residues. In germline, CDR1 is SGHRS, CDR2 YFSETQ. Trimming took 2 bases from V and 6 from J; bases not matched to a gene: 11. The chain's CDR3 is CASSLRPGTSGSADTQYF. CDR3 bases: TGCGCCAGCAGCTTACGTCCCGGGACTAGCGGGAGTGCCGATACGCAGTATTTT.

Ten or more counts support this clonotype. This sequence joins TRBV29-1 and TRBJ2-2; unclear D gene. The germline V gene encodes CDR1 SQVTM and CDR2 ANQGSEA. The CDR3 has 14 residues. V lost 0 bases and J lost 3, with 8 bases in between. This chain's CDR3 is CSVEDPAYTGELFF. The CDR3 DNA reads TGCAGCGTTGAAGACCCGGCCTACACCGGGGAGCTGTTTTTT.

In its sample, this clonotype was seen a few times. This chain joins TRBV13 and TRBJ2-7, with 7 bases that match TRBD2. V shed 3 bases and J 6 bases; nucleotides not matched to a gene: 8. Germline V gene lookup returns CDR1 PRHDT and CDR2 FYEKMQ (reference sequence). The CDR3 totals 14 residues. The CDR3 reads CASSFPFSGGEQYF. DNA for the CDR3: TGTGCCAGCAGCTTCCCTTTCTCGGGAGGCGAGCAGTACTTC.

This clonotype was recorded at least ten times. The V gene is TRBV28, the J gene TRBJ2-6; 12 bases align to TRBD1. There are 17 residues in the CDR3. V was pared by 4 bases and J by 2 bases, with 3 bases of the junction left unmatched. Germline V lookup: CDR1 MDHEN, CDR2 SYDVKM. The CDR3 sequence is CASSSGTGGAGANVLTF. For the CDR3, the DNA is TGTGCCAGCAGTTCCGGGACAGGGGGCGCTGGGGCCAACGTCCTGACTTTC.

This clonotype came up many times. The CDR3 DNA reads TGCGCCAGCAGCTTGACCCGCTTGGGTACGCACGAGCAGTACTTC. Translating it yields CASSLTRLGTHEQYF. This sequence joins TRBV5-1 and TRBJ2-7; D is unclear. With 1 base removed from V and 5 bases from J, the gap between germline ends came to 16 bases. CDR3 length: 15 amino acids. Germline V CDR1 and CDR2: SGHRS, YFSETQ.

In this sample, this clonotype turned up many times. The gene calls are TRBV5-1 and TRBJ2-3; D unresolved. Germline V gene data show CDR1 as SGHRS and CDR2 as YFSETQ. V shed 4 bases and J shed 0 bases, with 9 bases lying between them. This CDR3 spans 14 amino acids. In DNA form, the CDR3 reads TGCGCCAGCAGCATGACATCTAGCACAGATACGCAGTATTTT. Its protein is CASSMTSSTDTQYF.

This clonotype was detected many times. This chain links TRBV11-2 with TRBJ2-3, with a possible D match to TRBD2 (5 bases). Germline V lookup: CDR1 SGHAT, CDR2 FQNNGV. V was trimmed by 2 bases and J by 3 bases, leaving 15 bases between them. The CDR3 length is 16 residues. The CDR3 sequence is CASSLRALTGTDTQYF. CDR3 sequence (DNA): TGTGCCAGCAGCTTACGGGCCTTAACGGGGACAGATACGCAGTATTTT. The full variable domain, its missing parts supplied by reference TRBV11-2 and TRBJ2-3, is EAGVAQSPRYKIIEKRQSVAFWCNPISGHATLYWYQQILGQGPKLLIQFQNNGVVDDSQLPKDRFSAERLKGVDSTLKIQPAKLEDSAVYLCASSLRALTGTDTQYFGPGTRLTVL.

Ten or more counts support this clonotype. J is TRBJ1-4 and V is TRBV4-3, with D maybe TRBD1 (6 bases). CDR1 and CDR2 (germline): LGHNA, YSLEER. The CDR3 loop spans 16 amino acids. V lost 1 base and J lost 4, with 13 bases in between. The CDR3, as DNA: TGCGCCAGCAGCCAAGGGGACAAAAACTTTAATGAAAAACTGTTTTTT. This gives the protein CASSQGDKNFNEKLFF.

The table lists this clonotype with many counts. The chain employs TRBV20-1 and TRBJ1-1; D unclear. Trimming shortened V by 3 bases and J by 4 bases, and 9 bases separated the two germline ends. Per germline, CDR1 DFQATT and CDR2 SNEGSKA (reference sequence). This CDR3 spans 12 amino acids. In DNA, the CDR3 is TGCAGTGCTAGTGCGGGGAGCACTGAAGCTTTCTTT. Translated: CSASAGSTEAFF.

This clonotype has ten or more counts. The J gene is TRBJ2-7, the V gene TRBV7-2; D is possibly TRBD2 (5 bases). V lost 3 bases to trimming and J lost 2 bases, with 11 bases between them. The CDR3 runs to 14 residues. Germline V gene lookup returns CDR1 SGHTA and CDR2 FQGNSA. DNA for the CDR3: TGTGCCAGCAGCTTCGAGGACGGGACCTACGAGCAGTACTTC. The encoded protein is CASSFEDGTYEQYF.

This clonotype was counted ten times or more. The V and J genes are TRBV29-1 and TRBJ1-4; 7 bases match TRBD1. V trimming: 7 bases; J trimming: 8 bases; junction bases outside the gene matches: 4. There are 11 residues in the CDR3. Germline assignment: CDR1 SQVTM and CDR2 ANQGSEA. CDR3 DNA: TGCAGCGCCCGGGACAGAGAAAAACTGTTTTTT. It translates to CSARDREKLFF.

This clonotype has a count of ten or more. The chain combines TRBV6-2 or TRBV6-3 with TRBJ2-7; D ambiguous. Per the germline V gene, CDR1 is MNHEY and CDR2 is SVGEGT. Trimming took off 7 bases at V and 3 bases at J, with 16 bases between the two ends. This CDR3 contains 14 residues. CDR3 bases: TGTGCCAGCACCACCGTCGCGGCACTCTACGAGCAGTACTTC. Protein: CASTTVAALYEQYF.

V is TRBV20-1 and J is TRBJ2-4; D may correspond to TRBD1 or TRBD2 (7 bases each). Trimming took 6 bases from V and 5 from J, leaving 14 bases between them. The CDR3 runs 13 residues. The germline CDR1 and CDR2 sequences are DFQATT and SNEGSKA (reference sequence). DNA of the CDR3: TGCAGTGCCACCCAGGGGGGGGAAAACATTCAGTACTTC. Protein product: CSATQGGENIQYF.